This TCR beta chain was recorded in a study of T cell repertoires in cytomegalovirus infection. Study-level information: HLA-B-restricted CMV epitopes that are well studied were used alongside recently identified HLA-C-restricted ones. Through public TCR beta signatures, both CMV infection and matching HLA type were indicated.

Ten or more counts support this clonotype. What it binds is not known. The CDR3 contains 13 residues. The V end was cut by 11 bases, the J end by 1 base, with 13 bases between. From germline, CDR1 is SGHTA and CDR2 FQGNSA. TCRdb re-derived calls from the reads in MiXCR, one entry per CDR3 protein. The sample consists of more than 250,000 distinct CDR3 sequences, around 25% of them appearing once. The sequencing here drew on cultured PBMCs, taken from culture after CMV antigen stimulation. This TCR derives from a human donor in good health (CMV status not recorded). Some clones in this sample may be carry-over from other donors' samples. The gene calls are TRBV7-2 and TRBJ2-3, with D perhaps matching TRBD2 (5 bases). The CDR3 nucleotides are TGTGCCGTTGGGGAGCGAGGCACAGATACGCAGTATTTT. It codes for CAVGERGTDTQYF.